This is a list of T cell receptor beta chains from one sample in a study of OX40 agonist ivuxolimab in advanced cancers. Sequenced by immunoSEQ multiplex PCR; TCRdb stores in-frame clones only, minus some. Of some 42,000 clones in the sample, 86% were seen once. Sample: CD4+ or CD8+ T cells sorted from blood, taken in a trial of the OX40 agonist ivuxolimab. These receptors were taken from an adult with an advanced solid tumor such as melanoma, head and neck, liver or kidney cancer. CDR3s include the opening cysteine and the closing phenylalanine or tryptophan. A D gene is named only where the DNA matches it firmly. Some rows mark clone size as missing; the rest say once, few, many or name a class of expanded clone.

D	J	V	size	CDR3	DNA
TRBD1	TRBJ2-1	TRBV30	-	CAFGQGTYNEQFF	TGTGCCTTTGGACAGGGGACCTACAATGAGCAGTTCTTC
-	TRBJ2-1	TRBV7-9	-	CASSLVDTPHNEQFF	TGTGCCAGCAGCTTAGTGGACACCCCGCACAATGAGCAGTTCTTC
-	TRBJ2-3	TRBV7-3	-	CASSLTPAGSTDTQYF	TGTGCCAGCAGCTTAACCCCTGCGGGGAGCACAGATACGCAGTATTTT
-	TRBJ2-1	TRBV11-2	-	CASSQRPGGAMGQFF	TGTGCCAGCAGCCAGCGGCCGGGCGGGGCGATGGGGCAGTTCTTC
TRBD1	TRBJ2-7	TRBV5-4	once	CASSLLRTGGNYEQYF	TGTGCCAGCAGCTTGCTTCGGACAGGGGGAAACTACGAGCAGTACTTC
TRBD1	TRBJ2-6	TRBV9	-	CASSASVTGSGANVLTF	TGTGCCAGCAGCGCCAGTGTGACAGGGTCTGGGGCCAACGTCCTGACTTTC
-	TRBJ2-7	TRBV7-9	-	CAVGKGEYEQYF	TGTGCCGTTGGCAAGGGAGAATACGAGCAGTACTTC
-	TRBJ1-2	TRBV9	once	CASSPSSGTYGYTF	TGTGCCAGCAGCCCCAGTTCCGGCACCTATGGCTACACCTTC
-	TRBJ2-7	TRBV5-1	-	CASSLGWDSPYYEQYF	TGCGCCAGCAGCTTGGGATGGGACTCCCCCTACTACGAGCAGTACTTC
-	TRBJ2-1	TRBV9	-	CASSPLTSSYNEQFF	TGTGCCAGCAGCCCTCTTACGAGCTCCTACAATGAGCAGTTCTTC
-	TRBJ1-6	TRBV5-6	-	CASSSSEDTYNSPLHF	TGTGCCAGCAGCTCCTCCGAGGACACTTATAATTCACCCCTCCACTTT
-	TRBJ1-5	TRBV27	few	CASSFAGRRSQPQHF	TGTGCCAGCAGTTTCGCCGGGAGAAGGTCTCAGCCCCAGCATTTT
TRBD1	TRBJ1-2	TRBV28	-	CASSIERGDRANYGYTF	TGTGCCAGCAGCATAGAACGCGGGGACAGGGCTAACTATGGCTACACCTTC
-	TRBJ1-2	TRBV4-3	few	CASSQEFDTNYGYTF	TGCGCCAGCAGCCAAGAATTCGACACGAACTATGGCTACACCTTC